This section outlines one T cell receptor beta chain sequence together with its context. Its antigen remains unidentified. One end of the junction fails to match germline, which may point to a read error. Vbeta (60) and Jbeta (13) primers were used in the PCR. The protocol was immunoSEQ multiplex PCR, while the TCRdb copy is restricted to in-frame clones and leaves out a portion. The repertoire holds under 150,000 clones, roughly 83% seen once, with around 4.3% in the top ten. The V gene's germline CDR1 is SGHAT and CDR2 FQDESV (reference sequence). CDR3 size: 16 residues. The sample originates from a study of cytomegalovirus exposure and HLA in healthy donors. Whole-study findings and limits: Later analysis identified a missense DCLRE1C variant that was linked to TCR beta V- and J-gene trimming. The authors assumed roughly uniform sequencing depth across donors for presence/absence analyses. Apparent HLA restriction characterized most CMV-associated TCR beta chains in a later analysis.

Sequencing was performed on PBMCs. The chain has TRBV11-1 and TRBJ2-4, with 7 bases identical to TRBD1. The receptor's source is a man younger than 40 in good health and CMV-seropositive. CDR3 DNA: TGTGCCAGCAGCTGGGGACGTACAGGGGATGGAAACAGTCAGTACTTC. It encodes CASSWGRTGDGNSQYF.